This TCR beta chain was sequenced for a study of Graves' ophthalmopathy and Graves' hyperthyroidism. Study context: Peripheral blood samples were taken at initial diagnosis, before any treatment. Whole-study findings and limits: For predicting ophthalmopathy progression, the model had roughly 64% sensitivity and 72.22% specificity. In blood, most expanded thyroid clonotypes above 0.001 frequency were also detected.

The germline V gene encodes CDR1 SGHRS and CDR2 YFSETQ. Losses at the gene ends were 0 bases for V and 11 bases for J; bases not matched to a gene: 3. This CDR3 has 12 amino acids. From RNA, the CDR3 regions of TCR beta chains were amplified and sequenced. In the first round, RT-PCR was carried out with HTBI primers, and a multiplex PCR formed the second round. TCRdb fed the multiplex PCR reads into MiXCR, producing one record per CDR3 protein. Of about 160,000 distinct CDR3 sequences listed, 39% are singletons. Ophthalmopathy donors were characterized by moderate-to-severe activity, CAS of at least 3, NOSPECS of at least 4, and duration under 3 months. Concerning this clonotype itself: As yet, its antigen is unknown.

The V gene is TRBV5-1, the J gene TRBJ1-1; TRBD1 aligns across 8 bases. Sequenced material: peripheral blood. The TCR comes from a man aged 25 to 45 with Graves' ophthalmopathy. CDR3 DNA: TGCGCCAGCAGCTTGGTGGGGACAGGCGCTTTCTTT. It yields the protein CASSLVGTGAFF.